This T cell receptor beta chain was identified during a study of tumor and adjacent non-tumor tissue in lung cancer. About the research overall: Some 4.2 million productive TCRbeta reads were obtained per sample on average.

Study-level points and caveats: Tumor repertoires had a smaller top 100 clone share than normal lung.

Only one count was recorded for this clonotype. As yet, its antigen is unknown. Looked up from germline, CDR1 is DFQATT and CDR2 is SNEGSKA (reference sequence). The ends were cut back, 7 bases at V and 0 bases at J, with 9 bases in the middle. The CDR3 loop spans 12 amino acids. TCRbeta libraries were built with three rounds of nested PCR, modified from ARM-PCR. TCRdb itself ran the multiplex PCR reads through MiXCR, one entry per CDR3 protein. The sample lists under 100,000 distinct CDR3 sequences, about two thirds occurring once. RNA was extracted from bulk tissue without any cell sorting. The sample consisted of lung tumor tissue. This TCR was recovered from a woman aged 70-85 years with non-small cell lung cancer. This sequence joins TRBV20-1 and TRBJ1-1, with no clear D. The CDR3 is CSVRYVNTEAFF. DNA for the CDR3: TGCAGTGTGCGGTACGTGAACACTGAAGCTTTCTTT.